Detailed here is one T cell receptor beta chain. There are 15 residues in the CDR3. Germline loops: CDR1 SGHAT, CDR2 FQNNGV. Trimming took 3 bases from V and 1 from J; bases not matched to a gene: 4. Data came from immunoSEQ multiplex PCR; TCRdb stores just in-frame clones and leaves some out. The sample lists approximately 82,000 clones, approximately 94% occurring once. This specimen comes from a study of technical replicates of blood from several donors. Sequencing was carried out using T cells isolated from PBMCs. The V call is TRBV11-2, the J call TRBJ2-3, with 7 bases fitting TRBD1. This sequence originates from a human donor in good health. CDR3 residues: CASSLSGQGTDTQYF. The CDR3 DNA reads TGTGCCAGCAGCTTGAGCGGACAGGGCACAGATACGCAGTATTTT.